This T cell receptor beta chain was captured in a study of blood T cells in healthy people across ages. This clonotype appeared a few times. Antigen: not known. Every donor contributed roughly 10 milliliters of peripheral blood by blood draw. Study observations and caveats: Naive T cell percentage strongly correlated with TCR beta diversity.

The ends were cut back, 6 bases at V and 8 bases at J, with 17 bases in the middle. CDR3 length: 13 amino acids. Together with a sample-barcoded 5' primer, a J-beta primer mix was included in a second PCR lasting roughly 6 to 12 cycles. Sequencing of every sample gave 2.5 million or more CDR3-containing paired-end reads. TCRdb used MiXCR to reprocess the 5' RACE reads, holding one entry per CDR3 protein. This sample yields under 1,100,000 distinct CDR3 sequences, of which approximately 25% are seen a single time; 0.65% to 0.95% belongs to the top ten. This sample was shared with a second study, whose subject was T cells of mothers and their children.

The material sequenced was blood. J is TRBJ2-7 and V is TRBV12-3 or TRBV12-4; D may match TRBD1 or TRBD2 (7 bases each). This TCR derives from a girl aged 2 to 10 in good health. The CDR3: CASSRDSGEKQYF. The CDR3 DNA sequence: TGTGCCAGCAGCCGGGACAGCGGGGAGAAGCAGTACTTC.